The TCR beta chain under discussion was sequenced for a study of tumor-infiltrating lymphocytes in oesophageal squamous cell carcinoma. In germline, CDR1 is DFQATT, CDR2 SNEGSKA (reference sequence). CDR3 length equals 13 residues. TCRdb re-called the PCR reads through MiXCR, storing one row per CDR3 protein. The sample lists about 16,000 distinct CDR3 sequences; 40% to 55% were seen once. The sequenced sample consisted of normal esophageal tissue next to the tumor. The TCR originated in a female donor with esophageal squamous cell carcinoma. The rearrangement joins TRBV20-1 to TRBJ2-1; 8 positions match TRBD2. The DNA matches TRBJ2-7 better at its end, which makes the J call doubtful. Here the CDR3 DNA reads TGCAGTGCTAGGACTAGCGCTAACAATGAGCAGTACTTC. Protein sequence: CSARTSANNEQYF.